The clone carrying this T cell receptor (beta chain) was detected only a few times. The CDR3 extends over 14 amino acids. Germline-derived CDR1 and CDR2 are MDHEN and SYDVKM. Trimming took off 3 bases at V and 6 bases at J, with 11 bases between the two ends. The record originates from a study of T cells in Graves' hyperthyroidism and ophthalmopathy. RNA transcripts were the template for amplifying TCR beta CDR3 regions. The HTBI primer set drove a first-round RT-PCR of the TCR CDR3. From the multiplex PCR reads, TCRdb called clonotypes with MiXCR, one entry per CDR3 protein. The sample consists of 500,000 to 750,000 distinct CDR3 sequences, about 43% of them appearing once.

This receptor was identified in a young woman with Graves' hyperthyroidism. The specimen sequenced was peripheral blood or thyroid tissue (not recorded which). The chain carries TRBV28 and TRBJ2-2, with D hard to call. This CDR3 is CASSFDLTAGELFF. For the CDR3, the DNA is TGTGCCAGCAGTTTTGATTTGACCGCCGGGGAGCTGTTTTTT.